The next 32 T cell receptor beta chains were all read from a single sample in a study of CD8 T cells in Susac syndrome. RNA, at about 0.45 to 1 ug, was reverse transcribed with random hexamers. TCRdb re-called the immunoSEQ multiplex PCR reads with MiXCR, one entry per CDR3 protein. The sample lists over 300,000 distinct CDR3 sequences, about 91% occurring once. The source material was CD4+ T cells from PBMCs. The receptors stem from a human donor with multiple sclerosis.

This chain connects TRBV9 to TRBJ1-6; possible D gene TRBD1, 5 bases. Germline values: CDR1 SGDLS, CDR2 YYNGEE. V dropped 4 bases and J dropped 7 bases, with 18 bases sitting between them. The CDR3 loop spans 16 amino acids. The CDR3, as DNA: TGTGCCAGCAGCTCCCACCAGGGTTTCGGCAATTCACCCCTCCACTTT. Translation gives CASSSHQGFGNSPLHF.

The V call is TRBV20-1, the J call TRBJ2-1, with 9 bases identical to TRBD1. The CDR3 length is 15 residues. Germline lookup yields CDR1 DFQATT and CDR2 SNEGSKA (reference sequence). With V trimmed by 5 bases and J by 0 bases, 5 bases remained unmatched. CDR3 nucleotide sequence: TGCAGTGCTGTCGGACAGGGGATCTCCTACAATGAGCAGTTCTTC. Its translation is CSAVGQGISYNEQFF.

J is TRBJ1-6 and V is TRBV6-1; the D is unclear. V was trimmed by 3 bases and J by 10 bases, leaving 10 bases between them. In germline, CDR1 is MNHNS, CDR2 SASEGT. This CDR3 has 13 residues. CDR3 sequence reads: CASSEDPRSPLHF. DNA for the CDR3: TGTGCCAGCAGTGAGGACCCGAGATCACCCCTCCACTTT.

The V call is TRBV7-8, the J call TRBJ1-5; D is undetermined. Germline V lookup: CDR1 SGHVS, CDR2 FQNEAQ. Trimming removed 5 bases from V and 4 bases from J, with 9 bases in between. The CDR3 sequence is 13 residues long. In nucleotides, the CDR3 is TGTGCCAGCAGCCAGACATGGAATCAGCCCCAGCATTTT. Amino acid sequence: CASSQTWNQPQHF. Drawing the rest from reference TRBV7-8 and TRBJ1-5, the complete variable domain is GAGVSQSPRYKVAKRGQDVALRCDPISGHVSLFWYQQALGQGPEFLTYFQNEAQLDKSGLPSDRFFAERPEGSVSTLKIQRTQQEDSAVYLCASSQTWNQPQHFGDGTRLSIL.

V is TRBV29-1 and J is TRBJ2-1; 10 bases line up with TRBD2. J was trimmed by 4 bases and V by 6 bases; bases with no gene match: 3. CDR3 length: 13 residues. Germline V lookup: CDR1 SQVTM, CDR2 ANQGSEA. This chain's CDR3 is CSVWTSGYNEQFF. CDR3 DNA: TGCAGCGTCTGGACTAGCGGATACAATGAGCAGTTCTTC.

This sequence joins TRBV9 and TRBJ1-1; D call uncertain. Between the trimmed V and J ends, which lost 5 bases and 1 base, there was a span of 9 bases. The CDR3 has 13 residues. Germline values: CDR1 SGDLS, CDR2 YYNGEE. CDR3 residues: CASSFRGNTEAFF. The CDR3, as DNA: TGTGCCAGCAGTTTCCGGGGGAACACTGAAGCTTTCTTT.

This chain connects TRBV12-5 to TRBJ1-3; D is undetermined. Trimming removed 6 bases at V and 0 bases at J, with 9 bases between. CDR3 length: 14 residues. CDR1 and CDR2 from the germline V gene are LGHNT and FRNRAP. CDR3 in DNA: TGTGCTAGTGGCCCTTTCATCTCTGGAAACACCATATATTTT. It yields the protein CASGPFISGNTIYF.

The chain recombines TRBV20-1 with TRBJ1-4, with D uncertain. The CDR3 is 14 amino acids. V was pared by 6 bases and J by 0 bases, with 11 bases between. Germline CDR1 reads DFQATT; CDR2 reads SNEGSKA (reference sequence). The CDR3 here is CSAGRDATNEKLFF. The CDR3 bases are TGCAGTGCCGGAAGGGATGCAACTAATGAAAAACTGTTTTTT.

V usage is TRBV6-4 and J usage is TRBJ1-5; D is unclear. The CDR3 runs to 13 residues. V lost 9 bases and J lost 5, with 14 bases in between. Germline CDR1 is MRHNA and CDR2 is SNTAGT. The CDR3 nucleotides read TGTGCCAGTTACCCCCACTCAGATCAGCCCCAGCATTTT. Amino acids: CASYPHSDQPQHF.

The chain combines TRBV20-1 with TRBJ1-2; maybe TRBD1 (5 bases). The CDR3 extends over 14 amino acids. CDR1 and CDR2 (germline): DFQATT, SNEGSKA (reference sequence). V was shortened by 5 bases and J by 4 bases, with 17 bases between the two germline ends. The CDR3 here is CSAGAGDSSYGYTF. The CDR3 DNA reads TGCAGTGCTGGGGCTGGGGATTCTAGCTATGGCTACACCTTC.

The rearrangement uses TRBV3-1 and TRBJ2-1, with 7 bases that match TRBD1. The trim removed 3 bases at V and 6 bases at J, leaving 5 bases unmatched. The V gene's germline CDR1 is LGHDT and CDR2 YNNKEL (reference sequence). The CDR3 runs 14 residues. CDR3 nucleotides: TGTGCCAGCAGCCAGAGGACAGGCGGCAATGAGCAGTTCTTC. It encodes CASSQRTGGNEQFF.

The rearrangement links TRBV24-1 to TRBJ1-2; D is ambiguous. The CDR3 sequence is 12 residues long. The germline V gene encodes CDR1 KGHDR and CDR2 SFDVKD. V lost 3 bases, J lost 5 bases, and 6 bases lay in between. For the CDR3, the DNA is TGTGCCACCAGTGATCACTCTTATGGCTACACCTTC. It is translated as CATSDHSYGYTF.

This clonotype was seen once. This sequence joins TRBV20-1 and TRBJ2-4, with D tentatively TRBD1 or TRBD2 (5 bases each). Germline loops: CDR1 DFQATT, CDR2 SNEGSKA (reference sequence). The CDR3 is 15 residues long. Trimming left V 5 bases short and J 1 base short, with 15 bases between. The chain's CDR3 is CSAGGRPFAKNIQYF. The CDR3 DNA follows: TGCAGTGCTGGGGGACGGCCCTTCGCCAAAAACATTCAGTACTTC.

CDR3 loop: CASTLAGISSYEQYF. The CDR3 DNA follows: TGTGCCAGCACCCTAGCGGGTATTAGCTCCTACGAGCAGTACTTC. The gene calls are TRBV7-2 and TRBJ2-7; TRBD2 aligns across 8 bases. Germline V gene data show CDR1 as SGHTA and CDR2 as FQGNSA. This CDR3 comprises 15 residues. Losses at the gene ends were 7 bases for V and 0 bases for J; bases not matched to a gene: 8.

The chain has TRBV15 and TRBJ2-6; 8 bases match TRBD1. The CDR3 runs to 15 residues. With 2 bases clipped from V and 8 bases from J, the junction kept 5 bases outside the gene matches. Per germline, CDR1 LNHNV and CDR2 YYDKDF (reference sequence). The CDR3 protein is CATSRLGDRTNVLTF. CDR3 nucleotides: TGTGCCACCAGCAGACTGGGGGACAGGACCAACGTCCTGACTTTC. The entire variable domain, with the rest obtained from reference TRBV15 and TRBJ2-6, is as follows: DAMVIQNPRYQVTQFGKPVTLSCSQTLNHNVMYWYQQKSSQAPKLLFHYYDKDFNNEADTPDNFQSRRPNTSFCFLDIRSPGLGDTAMYLCATSRLGDRTNVLTFGAGSRLTVL.

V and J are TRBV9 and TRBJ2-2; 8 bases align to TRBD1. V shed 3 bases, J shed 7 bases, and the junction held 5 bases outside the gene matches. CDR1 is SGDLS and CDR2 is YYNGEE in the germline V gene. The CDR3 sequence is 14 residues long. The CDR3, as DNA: TGTGCCAGCAGCGGACAGGGGACGGGCGGGGAGCTGTTTTTT. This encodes CASSGQGTGGELFF.

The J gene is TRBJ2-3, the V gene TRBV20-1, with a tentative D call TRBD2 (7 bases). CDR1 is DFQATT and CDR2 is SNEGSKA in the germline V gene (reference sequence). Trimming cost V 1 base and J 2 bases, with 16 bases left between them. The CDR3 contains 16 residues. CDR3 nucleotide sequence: TGCAGTGCTAGAGTGGGTCGGGGGGCCCTCACAGATACGCAGTATTTT. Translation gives CSARVGRGALTDTQYF.

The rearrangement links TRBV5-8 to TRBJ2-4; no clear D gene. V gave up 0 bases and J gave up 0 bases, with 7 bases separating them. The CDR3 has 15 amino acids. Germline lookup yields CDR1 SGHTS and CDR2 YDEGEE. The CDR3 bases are TGTGCCAGCAGCTTGGGCAGCCTAGCCAAAAACATTCAGTACTTC. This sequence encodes CASSLGSLAKNIQYF.

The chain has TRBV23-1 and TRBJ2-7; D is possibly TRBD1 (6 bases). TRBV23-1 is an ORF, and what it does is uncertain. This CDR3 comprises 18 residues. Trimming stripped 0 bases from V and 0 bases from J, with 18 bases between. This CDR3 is CASSQSRGQPKCSYEQYF. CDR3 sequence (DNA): TGCGCCAGCAGTCAATCTCGAGGACAGCCGAAATGCTCCTACGAGCAGTACTTC.

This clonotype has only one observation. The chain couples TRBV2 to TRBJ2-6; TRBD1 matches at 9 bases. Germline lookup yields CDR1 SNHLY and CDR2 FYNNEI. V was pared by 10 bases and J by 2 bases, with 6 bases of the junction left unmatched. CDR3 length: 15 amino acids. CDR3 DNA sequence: TGTGCCACCGGACAGGGGACGGCTGGGGCCAACGTCCTGACTTTC. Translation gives CATGQGTAGANVLTF.

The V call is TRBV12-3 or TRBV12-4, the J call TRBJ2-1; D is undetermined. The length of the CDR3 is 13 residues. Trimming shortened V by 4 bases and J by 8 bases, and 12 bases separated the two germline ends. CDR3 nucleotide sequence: TGTGCCAGCAGTTATGGGCCCTTGGATGAGCAGTTCTTC. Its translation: CASSYGPLDEQFF.

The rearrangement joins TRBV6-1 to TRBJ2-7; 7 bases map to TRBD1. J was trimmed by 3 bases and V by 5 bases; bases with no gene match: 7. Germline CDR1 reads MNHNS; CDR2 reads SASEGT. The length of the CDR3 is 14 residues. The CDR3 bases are TGTGCCAGCAGTACCCGACAGGGTGGCTACGAGCAGTACTTC. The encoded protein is CASSTRQGGYEQYF.

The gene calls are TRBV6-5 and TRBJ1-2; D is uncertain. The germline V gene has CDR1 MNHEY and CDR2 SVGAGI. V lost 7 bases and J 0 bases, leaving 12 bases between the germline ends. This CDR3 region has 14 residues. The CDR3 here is CASNQAGANYGYTF. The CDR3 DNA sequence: TGTGCCAGCAACCAAGCCGGGGCTAACTATGGCTACACCTTC.

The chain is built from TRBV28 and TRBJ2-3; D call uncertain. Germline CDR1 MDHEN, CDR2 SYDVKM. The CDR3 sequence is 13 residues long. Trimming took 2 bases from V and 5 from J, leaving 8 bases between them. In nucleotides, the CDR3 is TGTGCCAGCAGTTTACCTCCTTTAGATACGCAGTATTTT. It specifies CASSLPPLDTQYF.

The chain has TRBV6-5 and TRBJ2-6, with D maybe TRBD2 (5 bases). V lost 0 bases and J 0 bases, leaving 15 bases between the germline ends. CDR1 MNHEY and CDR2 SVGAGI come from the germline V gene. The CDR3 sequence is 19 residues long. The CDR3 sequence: CASSYSSGTLYSGANVLTF. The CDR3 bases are TGTGCCAGCAGTTACTCGTCGGGAACCCTTTACTCTGGGGCCAACGTCCTGACTTTC.

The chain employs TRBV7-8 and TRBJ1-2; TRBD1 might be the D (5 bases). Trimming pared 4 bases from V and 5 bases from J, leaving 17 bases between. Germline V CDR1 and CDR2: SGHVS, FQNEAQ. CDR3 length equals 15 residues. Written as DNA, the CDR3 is TGTGCCAGCAGCTCGCGGGACTCCTGGACTTATGGCTACACCTTC. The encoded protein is CASSSRDSWTYGYTF.

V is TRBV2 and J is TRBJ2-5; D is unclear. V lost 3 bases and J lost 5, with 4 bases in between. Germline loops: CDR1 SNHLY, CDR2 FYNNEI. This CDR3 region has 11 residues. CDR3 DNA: TGTGCCAGCAGTGACTGGGAGACCCAGTACTTC. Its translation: CASSDWETQYF. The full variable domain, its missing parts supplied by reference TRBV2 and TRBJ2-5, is EPEVTQTPSHQVTQMGQEVILRCVPISNHLYFYWYRQILGQKVEFLVSFYNNEISEKSEIFDDQFSVERPDGSNFTLKIRSTKLEDSAMYFCASSDWETQYFGPGTRLLVL.

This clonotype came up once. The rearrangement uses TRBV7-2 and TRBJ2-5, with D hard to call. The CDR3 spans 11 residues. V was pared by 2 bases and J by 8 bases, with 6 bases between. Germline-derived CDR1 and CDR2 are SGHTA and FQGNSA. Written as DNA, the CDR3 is TGTGCCAGCAGCTTATCCTCCACCCAGTACTTC. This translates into CASSLSSTQYF.

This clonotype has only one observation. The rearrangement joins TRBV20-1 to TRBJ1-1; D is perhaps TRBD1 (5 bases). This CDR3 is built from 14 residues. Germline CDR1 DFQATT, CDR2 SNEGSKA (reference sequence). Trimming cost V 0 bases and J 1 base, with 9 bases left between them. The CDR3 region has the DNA TGCAGTGCTAGAGAAAAGGGGCCGAACACTGAAGCTTTCTTT. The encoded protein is CSAREKGPNTEAFF.

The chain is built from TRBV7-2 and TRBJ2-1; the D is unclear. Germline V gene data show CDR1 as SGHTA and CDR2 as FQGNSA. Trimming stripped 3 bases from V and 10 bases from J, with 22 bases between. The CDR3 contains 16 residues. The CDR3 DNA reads TGTGCCAGCAGCTTTGTTTCGGTGCTGAGCATCAAGGAGCAGTTCTTC. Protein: CASSFVSVLSIKEQFF.

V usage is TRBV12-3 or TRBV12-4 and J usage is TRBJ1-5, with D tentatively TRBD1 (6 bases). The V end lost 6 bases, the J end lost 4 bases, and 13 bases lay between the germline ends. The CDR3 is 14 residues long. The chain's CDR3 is CASRLDRTNQPQHF. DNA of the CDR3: TGTGCCAGCAGACTTGACAGGACAAATCAGCCCCAGCATTTT.

CDR3 sequence (DNA): TGTGCCTGGAGTGATTGGGTGGGCTACACCTTC. Amino acids: CAWSDWVGYTF. V is TRBV30 and J is TRBJ1-2; no reliable D call. V dropped 1 base and J dropped 8 bases, with 8 bases sitting between them. Germline values: CDR1 GTSNPN, CDR2 SVGIG (reference sequence). This CDR3 contains 11 residues.